A selection of T cell receptor beta chains follows, all from one sample in a study of cytomegalovirus exposure and HLA in healthy donors. Libraries were prepared by immunoSEQ multiplex PCR; TCRdb keeps only in-frame clonotypes and omits some of them. The table includes over 150,000 clones, roughly 81% detected once. What was sequenced was PBMCs. Source of these receptors: a man aged 25-45 years in good health and CMV-seropositive. Each CDR3 is given with its conserved first and last residue. Not every row has a clone size; where given, it reads once, few, many or a size class.

V gene,CDR3 length,clone size,CDR3 protein
TRBV7-9,15,-,CSSSSLQGLNTEAFF
TRBV6-6,14,-,CASSSSGTSGELFF
TRBV10-3,14,-,CAISQEYSGNTIYF
TRBV7-9,12,-,CSSSPDQETQYF
TRBV7-2,15,once,CASSPGLAGGPLEFF
TRBV2,17,-,CASSDLILAPYQETQYF
TRBV27,15,-,CASSLGGRAYNEQFF
TRBV7-9,14,-,CASSLNPQGTEAFF
TRBV27,18,-,CASRFGGGGGRTAGEQFF
TRBV5-1,14,-,CASSLVGQGDIQYF
TRBV27,14,few,CASKGALAGVEQFF
TRBV9,16,-,CASSVGLAGYTDTQYF
TRBV19,14,-,CASSIYTRSEKLFF
TRBV7-2,12,-,CASRSTATEAFF
TRBV11-1,12,-,CASSADTDTQYF
TRBV6-5,12,few,CASGTGGNGYTF
TRBV7-2,13,-,CASSADRVYGYTF
TRBV7-9,15,-,CASSAQGTNTGELFF
TRBV7-2,12,-,CASSFRLVPPLF
TRBV7-2,18,few,CASSPRGAGVRGTDTQYF
TRBV5-4,15,-,CASSFSGRRYNEQFF
TRBV2,13,-,CASSDERADTQYF
TRBV5-1,15,-,CASSWGQGAEDTQYF
TRBV29-1,15,once,CSVLPGTSLNTEAFF
TRBV27,16,once,CASSPSLGQGRNTIYF
TRBV7-2,14,-,CASSLDRGLETQYF
TRBV19,13,-,CASSTNRGSTQYF
TRBV7-2,14,-,CASSLEARAYEQYF
TRBV14,14,-,CASSHARIRGGYTF
TRBV5-6,12,-,CASSLGAGELFF
TRBV7-2,14,-,CASRGQGSYNEQFF
TRBV18,16,-,CASSPMETRSADTQYF
TRBV7-9,16,-,CASSSESDGEYYEQYF
TRBV7-9,16,-,CSSSLLNSLRGTEAFF
TRBV6-4,16,-,CASSDGAGLSYNEQFF
TRBV19,14,once,CASSISGRDYEQYF
TRBV10-3,14,-,CAISESMSGDTIYF
TRBV28,15,-,CASSFSGRVTDTQYF
TRBV19,16,once,CASSTSGRARGETQYF
TRBV19,13,-,CASRPQGSYEQYF
TRBV9,13,-,CASSAAEGNTIYF